The TCR beta chain under discussion was sequenced for a study of shared T cell receptors in the human thymus (dated by TCRdb to the early 2020s). In terms of the full investigation: The study investigated the way shared, self-reactive T-cell receptor alpha chains are produced in the human thymus.

Libraries were made using the immunoSEQ multiplex PCR assay. Imported from immuneACCESS, the table was reduced by TCRdb to in-frame sequences with V and J called. These copies leave out some clones; in studies compared against another copy, an unresolved V gene accounts for under half, and the cause of the remainder is not known. This sample lists about 660,000 clones; over 75% were detected once. The ten most abundant clones make up 0.0095% to 0.011% of the sample. In the germline V gene, CDR1 corresponds to SGHRS and CDR2 to YFSETQ. Germline trimming: 4 bases from V, 0 bases from J; junction bases outside gene matches: 19. The CDR3 sequence holds 20 residues, the cysteine and phenylalanine included. CDR3 DNA only is kept here, 60 bases in frame from base 1. With respect to this clone: There is no known antigen for this receptor. No much larger clone is present one base from it, and per-base qualities are unavailable.

These data were also reused for a study on human thymus T cells. As described in the second report: The donors were immunologically healthy infants in Finland who had open corrective cardiac surgery for congenital heart defects. The thymus tissue came from surgical resects taken out during corrective cardiac surgery. V and J gene segment usage appeared biased in both thymic and peripheral blood repertoires. According to the related research, thymic TCR repertoires were highly overlapping among unrelated individuals. The study described the TCR alpha and beta repertoires in under 10 infant thymus samples and four matching peripheral blood samples. The cohort included more than 5 male and two female infants, with donor ages spanning 7 to 244 days. Thymocytes were released mechanically from tissue and stored at -70 °C as pellets of roughly 8.5-32 million cells. A QIAsymphony instrument was used to extract genomic DNA from the frozen cell pellets. The immunoSEQ multiplex PCR assay was used to amplify the TCRB and TCRAD loci from a standardized quantity of quality-controlled genomic DNA. Amplicons spanned the V(D)J region at a length sufficient to cover the CDR3 and identify V and J genes. The commercial immunoSEQ service was used to sequence amplicons on an Illumina platform. Primer bias and sequencing errors were corrected as previously described, and TCRAD and TCRB definitions were based on the IMGT database. Repertoires were analysed with immunoSEQ Analyzer 3.0 and VDJTools, covering basic statistics, V/J segment usage, diversity estimates, rarefaction and pairwise overlap. Chao1, ChaoE, Efron-Thisted, Shannon and inverse Simpson indices were used to estimate diversity, which was also estimated on datasets down-sampled to the smallest sample. Repertoire overlap was assessed by strict matching of CDR3 nucleotide sequence, V gene and J gene, and clustering was done by Jaccard-based multidimensional scaling. On average, thymus samples yielded roughly 770,000 unique TCRB clonotypes, whereas blood samples yielded 70,000 to 100,000.

The TCR was taken from a boy under two years old with a congenital heart defect. Donor details come from another sample of the same person, matched by shared clones. The rearrangement combines TRBV5-1 with TRBJ2-7, and 10 junction bases match TRBD1. Input material: thymocytes. The nucleotides read TGCGCCAGCAGCGCCTCCGGGACAGGGGTGCCCAGGGAAAGCTCCTACGAGCAGTACTTC. Translation gives CASSASGTGVPRESSYEQYF. The variable domain in full, with residues beyond the CDR3 obtained from the reference TRBV5-1 and TRBJ2-7 genes, is KAGVTQTPRYLIKTRGQQVTLSCSPISGHRSVSWYQQTPGQGLQFLFEYFSETQRNKGNFPGRFSGRQFSNSRSEMNVSTLELGDSALYLCASSASGTGVPRESSYEQYFGPGTRLTVT.